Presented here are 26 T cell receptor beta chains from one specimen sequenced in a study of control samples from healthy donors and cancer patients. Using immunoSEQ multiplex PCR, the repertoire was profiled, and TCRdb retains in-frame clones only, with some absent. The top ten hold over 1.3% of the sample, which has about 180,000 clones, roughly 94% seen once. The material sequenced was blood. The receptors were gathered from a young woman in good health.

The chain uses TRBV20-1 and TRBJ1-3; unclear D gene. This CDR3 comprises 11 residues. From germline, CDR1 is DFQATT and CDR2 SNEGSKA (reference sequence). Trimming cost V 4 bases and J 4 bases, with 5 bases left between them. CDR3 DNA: TGCAGTGCTACAGCAGGAAACACCATATATTTT. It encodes CSATAGNTIYF.

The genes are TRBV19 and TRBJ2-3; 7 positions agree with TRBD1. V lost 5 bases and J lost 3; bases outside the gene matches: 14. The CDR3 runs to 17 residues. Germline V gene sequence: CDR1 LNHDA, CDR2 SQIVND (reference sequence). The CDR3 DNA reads TGTGCCAGTAGTCCCCGGACAGGATGGGGGTCAACAGATACGCAGTATTTT. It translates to CASSPRTGWGSTDTQYF.

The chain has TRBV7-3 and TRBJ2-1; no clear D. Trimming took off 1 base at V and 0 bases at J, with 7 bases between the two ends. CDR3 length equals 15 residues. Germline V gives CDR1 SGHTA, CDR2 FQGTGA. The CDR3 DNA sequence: TGTGCCAGCAGCTTAATGGCGGTCTCCTACAATGAGCAGTTCTTC. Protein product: CASSLMAVSYNEQFF.

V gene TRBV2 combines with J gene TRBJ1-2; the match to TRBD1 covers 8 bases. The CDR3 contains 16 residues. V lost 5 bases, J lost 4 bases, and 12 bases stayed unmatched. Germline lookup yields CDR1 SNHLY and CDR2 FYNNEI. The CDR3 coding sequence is TGTGCCAGCAGTCTTGACCGGGACAGGAACCGCTATGGCTACACCTTC. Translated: CASSLDRDRNRYGYTF.

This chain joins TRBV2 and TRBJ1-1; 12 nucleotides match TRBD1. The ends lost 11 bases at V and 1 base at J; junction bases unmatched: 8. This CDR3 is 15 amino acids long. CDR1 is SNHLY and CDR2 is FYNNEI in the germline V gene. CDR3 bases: TGTGCCTCCCAACGGGACAGGGGGCCGAACACTGAAGCTTTCTTT. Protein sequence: CASQRDRGPNTEAFF.

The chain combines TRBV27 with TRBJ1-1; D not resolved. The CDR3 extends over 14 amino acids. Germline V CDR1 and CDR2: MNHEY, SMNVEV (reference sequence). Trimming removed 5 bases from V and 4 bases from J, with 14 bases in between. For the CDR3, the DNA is TGTGCCAGCAGTCCCAACCGGCTGGCCACTGAAGCTTTCTTT. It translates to CASSPNRLATEAFF.

CDR3 protein: CASSLGGALHF. The CDR3 coding sequence is TGTGCCAGCAGTTTAGGGGGGGCCCTCCACTTT. This chain links TRBV27 with TRBJ1-6; D possibly corresponds to TRBD1 (5 bases). CDR1 is MNHEY and CDR2 is SMNVEV in the germline V gene (reference sequence). This CDR3 contains 11 residues. V gave up 2 bases and J gave up 14 bases, with 7 bases separating them.

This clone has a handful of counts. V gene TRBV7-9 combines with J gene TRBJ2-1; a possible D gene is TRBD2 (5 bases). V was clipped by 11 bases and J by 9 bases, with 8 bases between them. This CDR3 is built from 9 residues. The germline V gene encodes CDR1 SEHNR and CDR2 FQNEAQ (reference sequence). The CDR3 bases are TGTGCCTGCGGGTCTGAGCAGTTCTTC. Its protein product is CACGSEQFF.

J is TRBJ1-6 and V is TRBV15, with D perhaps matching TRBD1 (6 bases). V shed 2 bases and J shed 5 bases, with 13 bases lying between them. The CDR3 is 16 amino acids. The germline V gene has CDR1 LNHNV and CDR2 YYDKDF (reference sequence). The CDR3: CATSRSGGQNNSPLHF. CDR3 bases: TGTGCCACCAGCAGATCCGGGGGGCAAAATAATTCACCCCTCCACTTT.

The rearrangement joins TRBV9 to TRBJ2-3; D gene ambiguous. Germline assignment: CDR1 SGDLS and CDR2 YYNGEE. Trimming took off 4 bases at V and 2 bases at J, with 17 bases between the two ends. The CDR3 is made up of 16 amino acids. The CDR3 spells CASSPRVTEYTDTQYF. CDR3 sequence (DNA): TGTGCCAGCAGCCCGAGAGTGACGGAATACACAGATACGCAGTATTTT.

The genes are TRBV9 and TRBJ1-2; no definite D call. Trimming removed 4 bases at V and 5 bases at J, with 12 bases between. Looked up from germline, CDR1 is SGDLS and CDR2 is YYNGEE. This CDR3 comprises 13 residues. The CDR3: CASSPEGIYGYTF. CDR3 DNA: TGTGCCAGCAGCCCGGAAGGGATTTATGGCTACACCTTC.

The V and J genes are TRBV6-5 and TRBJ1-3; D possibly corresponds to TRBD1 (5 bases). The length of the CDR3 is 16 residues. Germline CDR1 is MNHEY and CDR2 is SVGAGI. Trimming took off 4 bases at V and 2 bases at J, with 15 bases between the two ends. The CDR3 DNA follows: TGTGCCAGCAGTTGGGGGGACCGGGCTACTGGAAACACCATATATTTT. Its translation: CASSWGDRATGNTIYF.

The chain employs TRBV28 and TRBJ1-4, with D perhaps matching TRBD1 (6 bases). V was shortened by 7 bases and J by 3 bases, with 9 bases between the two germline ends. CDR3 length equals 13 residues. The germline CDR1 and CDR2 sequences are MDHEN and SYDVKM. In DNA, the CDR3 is TGTGCCAGCAACAGGGAGTCTAATGAAAAACTGTTTTTT. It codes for CASNRESNEKLFF.

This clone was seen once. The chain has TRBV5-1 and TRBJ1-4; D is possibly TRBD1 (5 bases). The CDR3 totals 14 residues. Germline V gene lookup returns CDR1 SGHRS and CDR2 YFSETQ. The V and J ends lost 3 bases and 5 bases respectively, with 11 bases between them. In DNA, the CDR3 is TGCGCCAGCAGCTGGGGGGACCAAAATGAAAAACTGTTTTTT. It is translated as CASSWGDQNEKLFF.

Here the CDR3 reads CASSPGSSNEQFF. The DNA for the CDR3 is TGTGCCAGCAGCCCCGGGAGTTCAAATGAGCAGTTCTTC. This sequence joins TRBV7-9 and TRBJ2-1, with D possibly TRBD2 on 6 matching bases. V was clipped by 5 bases and J by 7 bases, with 12 bases between them. Germline V gives CDR1 SEHNR, CDR2 FQNEAQ (reference sequence). CDR3 length: 13 amino acids.

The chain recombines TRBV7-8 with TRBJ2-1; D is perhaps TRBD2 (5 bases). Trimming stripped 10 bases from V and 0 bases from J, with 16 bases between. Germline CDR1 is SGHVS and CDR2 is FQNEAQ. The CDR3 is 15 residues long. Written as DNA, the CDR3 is TGTGCCACCTCGCACGGGGTTAGCTCCTACAATGAGCAGTTCTTC. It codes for CATSHGVSSYNEQFF. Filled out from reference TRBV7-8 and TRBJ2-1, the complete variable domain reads GAGVSQSPRYKVAKRGQDVALRCDPISGHVSLFWYQQALGQGPEFLTYFQNEAQLDKSGLPSDRFFAERPEGSVSTLKIQRTQQEDSAVYLCATSHGVSSYNEQFFGPGTRLTVL.

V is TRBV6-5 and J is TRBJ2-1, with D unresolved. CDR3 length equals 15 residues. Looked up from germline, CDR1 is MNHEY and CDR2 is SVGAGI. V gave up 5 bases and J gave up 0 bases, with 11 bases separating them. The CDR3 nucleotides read TGTGCCAGCAGTCCCAGTTGGAGCTCCTACAATGAGCAGTTCTTC. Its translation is CASSPSWSSYNEQFF.

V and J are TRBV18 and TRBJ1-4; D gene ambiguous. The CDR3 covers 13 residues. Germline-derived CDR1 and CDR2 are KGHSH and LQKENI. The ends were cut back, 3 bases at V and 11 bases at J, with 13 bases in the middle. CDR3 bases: TGTGCCAGCTCACCGATAGAACGGGATAAACTGTTTTTT. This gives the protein CASSPIERDKLFF.

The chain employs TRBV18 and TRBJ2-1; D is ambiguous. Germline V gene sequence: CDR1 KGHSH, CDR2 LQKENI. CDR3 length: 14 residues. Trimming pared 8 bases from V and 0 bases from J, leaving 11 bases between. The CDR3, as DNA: TGTGCCAGCCAACAAATGAGCTCCTACAATGAGCAGTTCTTC. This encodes CASQQMSSYNEQFF.

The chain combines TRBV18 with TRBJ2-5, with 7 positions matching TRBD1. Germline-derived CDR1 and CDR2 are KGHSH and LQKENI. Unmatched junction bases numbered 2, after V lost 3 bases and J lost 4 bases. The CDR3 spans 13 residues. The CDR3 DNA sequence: TGTGCCAGCTCACCCGGACAGGCAGAGACCCAGTACTTC. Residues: CASSPGQAETQYF.

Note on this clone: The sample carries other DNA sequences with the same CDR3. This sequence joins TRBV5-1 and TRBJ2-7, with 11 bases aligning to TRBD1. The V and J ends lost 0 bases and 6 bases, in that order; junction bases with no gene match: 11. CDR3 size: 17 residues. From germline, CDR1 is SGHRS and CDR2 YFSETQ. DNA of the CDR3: TGCGCCAGCAGCTTGGGTGTATTGGGACAGGGGGGTCGCGAGCAGTACTTC. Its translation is CASSLGVLGQGGREQYF.

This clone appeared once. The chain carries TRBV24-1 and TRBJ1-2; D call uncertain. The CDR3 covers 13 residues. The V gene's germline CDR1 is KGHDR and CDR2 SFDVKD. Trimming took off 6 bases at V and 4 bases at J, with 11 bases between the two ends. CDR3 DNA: TGTGCCACCAGTTCCCTAGCGACCTATGGCTACACCTTC. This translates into CATSSLATYGYTF.

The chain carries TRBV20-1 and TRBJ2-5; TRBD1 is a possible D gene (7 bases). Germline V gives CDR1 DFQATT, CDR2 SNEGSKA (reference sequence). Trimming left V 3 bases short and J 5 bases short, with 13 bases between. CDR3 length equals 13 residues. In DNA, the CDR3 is TGCAGTGCTAGTCCCGCAGGGGGGGAGACCCAGTACTTC. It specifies CSASPAGGETQYF.

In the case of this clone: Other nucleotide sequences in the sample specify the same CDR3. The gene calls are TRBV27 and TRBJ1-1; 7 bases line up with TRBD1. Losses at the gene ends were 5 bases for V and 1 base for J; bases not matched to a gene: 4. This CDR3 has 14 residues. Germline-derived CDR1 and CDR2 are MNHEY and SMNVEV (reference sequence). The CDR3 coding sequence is TGTGCCAGCAGTCCCCGGACAGGGAACACTGAAGCTTTCTTT. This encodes CASSPRTGNTEAFF.

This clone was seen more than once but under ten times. The CDR3: CASSRGVYEQYF. The CDR3 coding sequence is TGTGCCAGTAGTCGGGGGGTCTACGAGCAGTACTTC. The chain combines TRBV19 with TRBJ2-7; 7 bases align to TRBD2. With V trimmed by 5 bases and J by 3 bases, 1 base remained unmatched. Germline CDR1 and CDR2: LNHDA and SQIVND (reference sequence). The CDR3 has 12 residues.

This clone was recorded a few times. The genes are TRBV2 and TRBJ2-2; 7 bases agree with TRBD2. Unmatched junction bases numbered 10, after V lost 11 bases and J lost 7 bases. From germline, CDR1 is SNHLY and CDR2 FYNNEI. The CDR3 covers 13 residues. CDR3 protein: CAGKGGRGGELFF. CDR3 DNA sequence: TGTGCCGGCAAGGGCGGGAGAGGCGGGGAGCTGTTTTTT.